The rows below give T cell receptor beta chains drawn from one sample of a study of shared clonotypes between healthy human individuals. Method: immunoSEQ multiplex PCR; TCRdb's copy keeps in-frame clones and lacks some. Of over a million clones listed, roughly 98.5% are singletons. The sequenced sample consisted of naive CD4+ T cells sorted from blood. These receptors were taken from a man younger than 40 in good health. The CDR3 runs from the conserved cysteine through the conserved F or W. A D gene is named only where the DNA matches it firmly. Clone size is stated in some rows and not others, as once, few, many or a class when expanded.

CDR3 DNA: TGTGCCAGCAGCGTTGTGCGGGAGGGCCGGGGTGAGCAGTTCTTC; CDR3 protein: CASSVVREGRGEQFF; J gene: TRBJ2-1; V gene: TRBV9; D gene: TRBD2; clone size: .
CDR3 DNA: TGTGCCATCAGTGAATGGGGTAGCACAGATACGCAGTATTTT; CDR3 protein: CAISEWGSTDTQYF; J gene: TRBJ2-3; V gene: TRBV10-3; D gene: .; clone size: .
CDR3 DNA: TGTGCCAGCAGCCCAAACACAGGGTCAGGAAACACCATATATTTT; CDR3 protein: CASSPNTGSGNTIYF; J gene: TRBJ1-3; V gene: TRBV7-2; D gene: .; clone size: .
CDR3 DNA: TGTGCCAGCTCTTGGACACCGAACACTGAAGCTTTCTTT; CDR3 protein: CASSWTPNTEAFF; J gene: TRBJ1-1; V gene: TRBV18; D gene: .; clone size: .
CDR3 DNA: TGTGCCAGCAGAGCCGGGACTCAGTTTTTGGGGCAGTTCTTC; CDR3 protein: CASRAGTQFLGQFF; J gene: TRBJ2-1; V gene: TRBV28; D gene: .; clone size: .
CDR3 DNA: TGTGCCAGCAACCCGCGGAGGACAGGCAACTATGGCTACACCTTC; CDR3 protein: CASNPRRTGNYGYTF; J gene: TRBJ1-2; V gene: TRBV6-5; D gene: TRBD1; clone size: .
CDR3 DNA: TGCGCCAGCAGCTCAATGACCCTGGAGGTCAATGAGCAGTTCTTC; CDR3 protein: CASSSMTLEVNEQFF; J gene: TRBJ2-1; V gene: TRBV5-1; D gene: .; clone size: .
CDR3 DNA: TGTGCCAGCAAAGTTACACCAGGGGCTGGAAACACCATATATTTT; CDR3 protein: CASKVTPGAGNTIYF; J gene: TRBJ1-3; V gene: TRBV6-5; D gene: .; clone size: .
CDR3 DNA: TGTGCCAGCTCACAAAGGGACAGGGGGCCTCAGCCCCAGCATTTT; CDR3 protein: CASSQRDRGPQPQHF; J gene: TRBJ1-5; V gene: TRBV18; D gene: TRBD1; clone size: .
CDR3 DNA: TGCGCCAGCAGCAGAACGACTAGCGGGACCTACAATGAGCAGTTCTTC; CDR3 protein: CASSRTTSGTYNEQFF; J gene: TRBJ2-1; V gene: TRBV5-1; D gene: TRBD2; clone size: once
CDR3 DNA: TGTGCCAGCATGGGTCTAGCGGGATTAGAGACCCAGTACTTC; CDR3 protein: CASMGLAGLETQYF; J gene: TRBJ2-5; V gene: TRBV28; D gene: TRBD2; clone size: .
CDR3 DNA: TGTGCCAGCAGTGAAGGGACAGGGGCCAATCAGCCCCAGCATTTT; CDR3 protein: CASSEGTGANQPQHF; J gene: TRBJ1-5; V gene: TRBV25-1; D gene: TRBD1; clone size: .
CDR3 DNA: TGTGCCAGCTCACCACTTTGGACAGATAACTATGGCTACACCTTC; CDR3 protein: CASSPLWTDNYGYTF; J gene: TRBJ1-2; V gene: TRBV18; D gene: .; clone size: .
CDR3 DNA: TGCGCCAGCAGCTTGCGAGCCGATCCTGAGCAGTTCTTC; CDR3 protein: CASSLRADPEQFF; J gene: TRBJ2-1; V gene: TRBV5-1; D gene: .; clone size: .
CDR3 DNA: TGTGCCAGCAGGCCCCGGGACTTCTCCTACAATGAGCAGTTCTTC; CDR3 protein: CASRPRDFSYNEQFF; J gene: TRBJ2-1; V gene: TRBV7-2; D gene: .; clone size: .
CDR3 DNA: TGTGCCAGCAGCTCGGGGGGACTAGCATCCGATACGCAGTATTTT; CDR3 protein: CASSSGGLASDTQYF; J gene: TRBJ2-3; V gene: TRBV5-4; D gene: TRBD2; clone size: .
CDR3 DNA: TGTGCCAGCAGTTCCTCCCGGGGCACTGAAGCTTTCTTT; CDR3 protein: CASSSSRGTEAFF; J gene: TRBJ1-1; V gene: TRBV27; D gene: .; clone size: .
CDR3 DNA: TGTGCCAGCAGCACCTGGACAGGCGTGGCCGGGGAGCTGTTTTTT; CDR3 protein: CASSTWTGVAGELFF; J gene: TRBJ2-2; V gene: TRBV7-2; D gene: TRBD1; clone size: .
CDR3 DNA: TGTGCCAGCAGCCGGGGGACGGTCTCCTACAATGAGCAGTTCTTC; CDR3 protein: CASSRGTVSYNEQFF; J gene: TRBJ2-1; V gene: TRBV27; D gene: .; clone size: .
CDR3 DNA: TGTGCCTGGTTTCAGGGTGAAGCTTTCTTT; CDR3 protein: CAWFQGEAFF; J gene: TRBJ1-1; V gene: TRBV30; D gene: .; clone size: once
CDR3 DNA: TGCGCCAGCAGTGACGGGAGTTCTGGGGAGACCCAGTACTTC; CDR3 protein: CASSDGSSGETQYF; J gene: TRBJ2-5; V gene: TRBV5-1; D gene: .; clone size: .
CDR3 DNA: TGTGCCAGCAGCTTAGGTGACAGGGGCCAAGAGACCCAGTACTTC; CDR3 protein: CASSLGDRGQETQYF; J gene: TRBJ2-5; V gene: TRBV11-3; D gene: TRBD1; clone size: .
CDR3 DNA: TGTGCCATCAGTGATGTGGCGGGAGGGGCCTACGAGCAGTACTTC; CDR3 protein: CAISDVAGGAYEQYF; J gene: TRBJ2-7; V gene: TRBV10-3; D gene: TRBD2; clone size: many
CDR3 DNA: TGCGCCAGCAGCCAAGGGGTCCCGGGGGTTCTCGGAAACACCATATATTTT; CDR3 protein: CASSQGVPGVLGNTIYF; J gene: TRBJ1-3; V gene: TRBV4-3; D gene: .; clone size: .
CDR3 DNA: TGTGCCAGCAGCGGAGGGACTAGCGGGAGGAGATTGGCCCAATCCTACGAGCAGTACTTC; CDR3 protein: CASSGGTSGRRLAQSYEQYF; J gene: TRBJ2-7; V gene: TRBV7-8; D gene: TRBD2; clone size: .
CDR3 DNA: TGTGCCACCAGCGTACCGTGGGATACGCAGTATTTT; CDR3 protein: CATSVPWDTQYF; J gene: TRBJ2-3; V gene: TRBV15; D gene: .; clone size: .
CDR3 DNA: TGCGCCAGCAGCCGGGTGACAGGGGAGACCCAGTACTTC; CDR3 protein: CASSRVTGETQYF; J gene: TRBJ2-5; V gene: TRBV5-1; D gene: TRBD1; clone size: .
CDR3 DNA: TGTGCCAGCACAGGGGGGACCGGACTAGCGGGACCGGATACGCAGTATTTT; CDR3 protein: CASTGGTGLAGPDTQYF; J gene: TRBJ2-3; V gene: TRBV7-9; D gene: TRBD2; clone size: .
CDR3 DNA: TGTGCCAGCAGCACCCGGATAGACGCAGATACGCAGTATTTT; CDR3 protein: CASSTRIDADTQYF; J gene: TRBJ2-3; V gene: TRBV9; D gene: .; clone size: .
CDR3 DNA: TGTGCCAGCAGCTTAGGACACTACAATGAGCAGTTCTTC; CDR3 protein: CASSLGHYNEQFF; J gene: TRBJ2-1; V gene: TRBV7-2; D gene: .; clone size: .
CDR3 DNA: TGTGCCAGTAGTTTCGGGGTTCAGGAGCTGTTTTTT; CDR3 protein: CASSFGVQELFF; J gene: TRBJ2-2; V gene: TRBV19; D gene: .; clone size: .
CDR3 DNA: TGTGCCAGCTCACCAATGGAGATCTCCTACAATGAGCAGTTCTTC; CDR3 protein: CASSPMEISYNEQFF; J gene: TRBJ2-1; V gene: TRBV18; D gene: .; clone size: .
CDR3 DNA: TGCGCCAGCAGCTTTGGGGTCGGGGAGCTGTTTTTT; CDR3 protein: CASSFGVGELFF; J gene: TRBJ2-2; V gene: TRBV5-1; D gene: .; clone size: .
CDR3 DNA: TGCGCCAGCAGTACAGACAGCACCGGGGAGCTGTTTTTT; CDR3 protein: CASSTDSTGELFF; J gene: TRBJ2-2; V gene: TRBV10-1; D gene: .; clone size: .
CDR3 DNA: TGTGCCAGCAGCAATGAGGGGATCTACTACGAGCAGTACTTC; CDR3 protein: CASSNEGIYYEQYF; J gene: TRBJ2-7; V gene: TRBV21-1; D gene: .; clone size: .
CDR3 DNA: TGTGCCAGCAGCATGGGACTAGCGGGAGGAGATACGCAGTATTTT; CDR3 protein: CASSMGLAGGDTQYF; J gene: TRBJ2-3; V gene: TRBV5-4; D gene: TRBD2; clone size: once
CDR3 DNA: TGTGCCATCAGTAACAGACAGGGGGCCTACGAGCAGTACTTC; CDR3 protein: CAISNRQGAYEQYF; J gene: TRBJ2-7; V gene: TRBV10-3; D gene: TRBD1; clone size: .
CDR3 DNA: TGTGCCAGCAGCGTAGGTGGGGGGCGTAACACCGGGGAGCTGTTTTTT; CDR3 protein: CASSVGGGRNTGELFF; J gene: TRBJ2-2; V gene: TRBV9; D gene: .; clone size: .
CDR3 DNA: TGTGCCAGCAGAATTACAGGGGCGGCGGGGGAGCTGTTTTTT; CDR3 protein: CASRITGAAGELFF; J gene: TRBJ2-2; V gene: TRBV6-5; D gene: TRBD1; clone size: .
CDR3 DNA: TGCGCCAGCAGCTTGGCCGCAGGGGGAAGTGGGGAACTGTTTTTT; CDR3 protein: CASSLAAGGSGELFF; J gene: TRBJ1-4; V gene: TRBV5-1; D gene: TRBD1; clone size: .
CDR3 DNA: TGTGCCAGCAGTGGACAGGGTATAGCAGGCAATCAGCCCCAGCATTTT; CDR3 protein: CASSGQGIAGNQPQHF; J gene: TRBJ1-5; V gene: TRBV6-1; D gene: TRBD1; clone size: .
CDR3 DNA: TGTGCCTGGAGTCGGAGTTCCTACGAGCAGTACTTC; CDR3 protein: CAWSRSSYEQYF; J gene: TRBJ2-7; V gene: TRBV30; D gene: .; clone size: once
CDR3 DNA: TGTGCCAGCAGCTTACTAGCGGCTAGCACAGATACGCAGTATTTT; CDR3 protein: CASSLLAASTDTQYF; J gene: TRBJ2-3; V gene: TRBV5-6; D gene: TRBD2; clone size: .
CDR3 DNA: TGTGCCAGCAGCTTAGCTAGACAGGGTGCAGCTTTCTTT; CDR3 protein: CASSLARQGAAFF; J gene: TRBJ1-1; V gene: TRBV7-2; D gene: TRBD1; clone size: .
CDR3 DNA: TGTGCCAGTAGTCGACAGGGGCGCTCCTACGAGCAGTACTTC; CDR3 protein: CASSRQGRSYEQYF; J gene: TRBJ2-7; V gene: TRBV19; D gene: TRBD1; clone size: .
CDR3 DNA: TGTGCCAGCTCACCATTGCGCGGCCTAAACAGCCCGCACTCTGGGGCCAACGTCCTGACTTTC; CDR3 protein: CASSPLRGLNSPHSGANVLTF; J gene: TRBJ2-6; V gene: TRBV18; D gene: .; clone size: .
CDR3 DNA: TGTGCCAGCAGCCAAGTCGGGACAGGGGTGGCCAATGAGCAGTTCTTC; CDR3 protein: CASSQVGTGVANEQFF; J gene: TRBJ2-1; V gene: TRBV14; D gene: TRBD1; clone size: .
CDR3 DNA: TGTGCCAGCAGCTTCACCGCGAACACCGGGGAGCTGTTTTTT; CDR3 protein: CASSFTANTGELFF; J gene: TRBJ2-2; V gene: TRBV7-9; D gene: .; clone size: .
CDR3 DNA: TGTGCTAGTGGTTCCTTCGGACTAGCGGGAGCTCTAAGTAGGAGTGAGCAGTTCTTC; CDR3 protein: CASGSFGLAGALSRSEQFF; J gene: TRBJ2-1; V gene: TRBV12-5; D gene: TRBD2; clone size: .
CDR3 DNA: TGTGCCAGCAGTTGGGGACGGTGGTACGAGCAGTACTTC; CDR3 protein: CASSWGRWYEQYF; J gene: TRBJ2-7; V gene: TRBV27; D gene: .; clone size: .
CDR3 DNA: TGCGCCAGCAGCTTGGGGGCGCGGGTAGCGGGAGCGTATGCAGATACGCAGTATTTT; CDR3 protein: CASSLGARVAGAYADTQYF; J gene: TRBJ2-3; V gene: TRBV5-1; D gene: TRBD2; clone size: .
CDR3 DNA: TGTGCCAGCAGCTTGGGGCAATTGCTCGCCTATGGCTACACCTTC; CDR3 protein: CASSLGQLLAYGYTF; J gene: TRBJ1-2; V gene: TRBV5-6; D gene: .; clone size: .
CDR3 DNA: TGTGCCAGCACTCGGGAGGGCACTCCGCGGAGGTACACCGGGGAGCTGTTTTTT; CDR3 protein: CASTREGTPRRYTGELFF; J gene: TRBJ2-2; V gene: TRBV5-5; D gene: TRBD2; clone size: .
CDR3 DNA: TGTGCCACCAGGGGGGAGACCCAGTACTTC; CDR3 protein: CATRGETQYF; J gene: TRBJ2-5; V gene: TRBV15; D gene: .; clone size: .
CDR3 DNA: TGTGCCAGCAGTTTGTCCGGGACCACCTATGGCTACACCTTC; CDR3 protein: CASSLSGTTYGYTF; J gene: TRBJ1-2; V gene: TRBV28; D gene: .; clone size: .